This entry is about one T cell receptor (beta chain). CDR1 LNHDA and CDR2 SQIVND come from the germline V gene (reference sequence). V was trimmed by 8 bases and J by 0 bases, leaving 11 bases between them. This CDR3 has 14 residues. The record originates from a study of T cell responses to AZD1222 COVID-19 vaccine. The table came from immunoSEQ multiplex PCR; TCRdb's copy has only in-frame clones and leaves some out. The profile shows roughly 95,000 clones, around 87% of them singletons. The specimen was peripheral blood, collected on day 0 of AZD1222 vaccination. This chain joins TRBV19 and TRBJ1-5; D gene ambiguous. The source is an adult in good health. The CDR3 reads CASRTGGSNQPQHF. The CDR3 DNA reads TGTGCCAGTCGCACGGGTGGTAGCAATCAGCCCCAGCATTTT.